The sequence of this TCR beta chain was determined in a study of circulating and synovial CD4+ cells in juvenile arthritis. Whole-study results and caveats: Measured synovium overlap likely understates the true shared repertoire. Bulk blood CD4 samples held at least an order of magnitude more or fewer genomes than CPL.

The CDR3 runs to 14 residues. Germline CDR1 and CDR2: MNHNY and SVGAGI (reference sequence). V was pared by 4 bases and J by 5 bases, with 14 bases between. Donors were patients with active juvenile idiopathic arthritis. Regarding this clone: The antigen is not known.

Some clones are missing from TCRdb's copy, which holds only in-frame ones; the method was immunoSEQ multiplex PCR. This repertoire shows about 33,000 clones, roughly 95% found once; its top ten account for 0.15% to 0.2%. The sequence was obtained from a human donor with juvenile idiopathic arthritis. The chain joins TRBV6-6 to TRBJ1-2; D gene ambiguous. Sequences were obtained from CD4+ T cells from blood. The CDR3 protein is CASSSRQFPYGYTF. CDR3 DNA: TGTGCCAGCAGTTCCCGACAATTCCCTTATGGCTACACCTTC.